This TCR beta chain was profiled in a study of blood T cells in healthy people across ages (dated by TCRdb to between 2014 and 2016). Background on the whole study: Template switching captured roughly one uniquely barcoded TCR beta cDNA molecule per two T cells in model experiments. The study measured age-related changes in TCR beta repertoire diversity using deep sequencing normalized with unique cDNA molecular identifiers. Four age groups were formed from the donors: young (average 16 years), middle-aged (around 40), aged (approximately 60) and long-lived (82). To avoid experimental bias, donors of different ages were randomly spread across the sequencing lanes. The study analyzed two additional independent replicas of 1 million unique cDNA reads from the same blood draw for two donors, one aged 18 to 29 and one aged 80 or older.

From the germline V gene, CDR1 is KGHSH and CDR2 is LQKENI. The germline V end is reduced by 0 bases and the J end by 7 bases; junction bases left unmatched: 5. The CDR3 holds 14 amino acids from the cysteine to the phenylalanine. This entry keeps only the CDR3 DNA: 42 bases, framed from base 1. Systemically healthy Caucasian individuals from Russia, roughly 40 in total and aged roughly 6 to 90 years, were included as donors. Each donor gave ten milliliters of peripheral blood, collected into EDTA-treated Vacutainer tubes. Ficoll-Paque density-gradient centrifugation was used to isolate PBMCs, with at least 6.5 million per sample. Total RNA, at least 5 micrograms per sample, was extracted from PBMCs with Trizol reagent. The percentages of naive CD45RAhigh/CD27high T cells were determined by flow cytometry on a PBMC aliquot from every donor. Libraries were built with 5' RACE. Instrument on record: Illumina HiSeq 2500. A second PCR of roughly 7 to 11 cycles was performed with a sample-barcoded 5' primer and a J-beta primer mix. Each TCR beta cDNA molecule received a unique molecular identifier from a template-switch 5' adaptor carrying 12 random nucleotides. Each sample yielded at least 3 million CDR3-containing paired-end reads. First-strand cDNA was synthesized from all RNA with the Mint cDNA synthesis kit, primed by a TRBC-specific oligonucleotide. After uracil-DNA glycosylase treatment, a first 18-cycle PCR used universal primers M1SS and BC2_uni_R on all cDNA. Per the original workflow: For normalization, 1 million high-quality reads, each with a distinct molecular identifier, were randomly selected from each sample. Instead of being binned into consensus sequences, reads with shared molecular identifiers were discarded. CDR3 identification, clonotype clustering and error correction used MiTCR with a Q25 quality threshold and the strictest error-elimination algorithm. A nonparametric unseen species model with Euler transformation was used to estimate a lower bound on total TCR beta diversity. Starting from the raw public reads, TCRdb applied fastp trimming at Q25, assembled clones with MiXCR and retained in-frame beta chains. One record per CDR3 amino acid sequence lists the most common genes and DNA. TCRdb assigned the V and J calls; the authors' analysis was not used. Across this sample there are about 1.8 million distinct CDR3 sequences, with approximately 50% seen only once. Together, the top ten hold roughly 2.1% of the sample.

Study-level results and caveats: As age increased, observed TCR beta diversity per million T cells dropped in a roughly linear way, and a significant reduction was already evident by age 40. Estimates of total diversity based on one million sequenced T cells were considered lower bounds and underestimates. The percentage of naive T cells measured by flow cytometry correlated strongly with observed TCR beta diversity. Because profiling used bulk unsorted PBMCs, naive and antigen-experienced compartments could not be compared conclusively. Compared with the aged group, more naive CD4+ T cells, fewer expanded clones and increased TCR diversity were shown by the long-lived group, suggesting age selection. Because donor CMV infection status was unknown, age-related changes in expanded clonotypes were potentially confounded.

This clonotype has a handful of counts. This receptor's antigen is unknown. Base qualities were left out, and no much larger clone turns up one base away. This TCR derives from a woman aged 40-49 years in good health. The chain uses TRBV18 and TRBJ2-7, with 8 junctional bases fitting TRBD1. The sequenced sample consisted of blood. This receptor has the CDR3 CASSPPQGAREQYF. The nucleotides read TGTGCCAGCTCACCACCGCAGGGGGCGAGGGAGCAGTACTTC.